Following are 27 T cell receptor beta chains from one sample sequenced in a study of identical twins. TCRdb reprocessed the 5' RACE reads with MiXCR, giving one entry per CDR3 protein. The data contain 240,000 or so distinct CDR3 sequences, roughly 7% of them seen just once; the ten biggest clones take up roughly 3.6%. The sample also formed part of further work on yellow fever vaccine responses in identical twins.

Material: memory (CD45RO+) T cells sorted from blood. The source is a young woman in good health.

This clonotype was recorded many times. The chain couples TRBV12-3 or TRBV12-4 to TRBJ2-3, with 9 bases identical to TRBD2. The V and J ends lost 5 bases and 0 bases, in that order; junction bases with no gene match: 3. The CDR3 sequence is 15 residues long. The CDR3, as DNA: TGTGCCAGCAGTACTAGCGGGCCTAGCACAGATACGCAGTATTTT. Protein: CASSTSGPSTDTQYF.

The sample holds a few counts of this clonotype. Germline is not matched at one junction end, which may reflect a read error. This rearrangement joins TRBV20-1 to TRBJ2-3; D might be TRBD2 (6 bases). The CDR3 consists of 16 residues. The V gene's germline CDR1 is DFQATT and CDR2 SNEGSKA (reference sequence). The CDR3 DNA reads TGCTGTGCTAGAGATGTTCGGATTGGCGGGGCAGATACGCAGTATTTT. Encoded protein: CCARDVRIGGADTQYF.

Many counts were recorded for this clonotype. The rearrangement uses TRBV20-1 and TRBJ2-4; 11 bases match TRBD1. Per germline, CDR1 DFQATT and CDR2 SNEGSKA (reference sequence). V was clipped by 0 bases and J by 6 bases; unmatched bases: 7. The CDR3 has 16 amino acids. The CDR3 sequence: CSARDQGQGVLNIQYF. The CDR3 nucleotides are TGCAGTGCTAGAGATCAGGGACAGGGGGTTTTAAACATTCAGTACTTC.

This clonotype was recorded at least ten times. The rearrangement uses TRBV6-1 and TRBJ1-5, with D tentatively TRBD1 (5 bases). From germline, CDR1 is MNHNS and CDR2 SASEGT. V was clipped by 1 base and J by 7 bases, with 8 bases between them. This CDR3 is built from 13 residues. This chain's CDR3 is CASSEDGGQPQHF. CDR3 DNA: TGTGCCAGCAGTGAAGATGGGGGGCAGCCCCAGCATTTT.

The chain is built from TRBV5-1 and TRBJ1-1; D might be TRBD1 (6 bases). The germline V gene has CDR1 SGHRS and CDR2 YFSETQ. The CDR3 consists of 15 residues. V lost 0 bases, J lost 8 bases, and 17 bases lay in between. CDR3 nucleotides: TGCGCCAGCAGCTTGGAAACAGGGAATATAGGGGAAGCTTTCTTT. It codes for CASSLETGNIGEAFF.

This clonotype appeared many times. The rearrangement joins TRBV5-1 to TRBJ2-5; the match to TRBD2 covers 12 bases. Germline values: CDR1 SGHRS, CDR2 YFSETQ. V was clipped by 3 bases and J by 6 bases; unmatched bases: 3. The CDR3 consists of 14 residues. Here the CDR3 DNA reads TGCGCCAGCAGCTCGACTAGCGGGAGTCAGACCCAGTACTTC. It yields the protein CASSSTSGSQTQYF.

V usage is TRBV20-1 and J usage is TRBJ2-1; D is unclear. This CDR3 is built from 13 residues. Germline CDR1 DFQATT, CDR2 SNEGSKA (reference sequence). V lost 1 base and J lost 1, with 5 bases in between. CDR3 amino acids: CSARASSYNEQFF. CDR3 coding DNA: TGCAGTGCTAGAGCAAGTTCCTACAATGAGCAGTTCTTC.

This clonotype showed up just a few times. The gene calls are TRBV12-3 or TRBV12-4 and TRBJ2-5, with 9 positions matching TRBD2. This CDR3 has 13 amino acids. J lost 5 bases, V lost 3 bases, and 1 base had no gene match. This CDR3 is CASSLTSGETQYF. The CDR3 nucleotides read TGTGCCAGCAGTTTGACTAGCGGCGAGACCCAGTACTTC.

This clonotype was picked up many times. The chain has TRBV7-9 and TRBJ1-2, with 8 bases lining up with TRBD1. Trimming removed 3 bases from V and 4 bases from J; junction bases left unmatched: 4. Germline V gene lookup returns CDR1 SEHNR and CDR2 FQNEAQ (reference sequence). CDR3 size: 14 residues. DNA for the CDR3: TGTGCCAGCAGCTTGGTGGGACAGGTCTATGGCTACACCTTC. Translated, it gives CASSLVGQVYGYTF.

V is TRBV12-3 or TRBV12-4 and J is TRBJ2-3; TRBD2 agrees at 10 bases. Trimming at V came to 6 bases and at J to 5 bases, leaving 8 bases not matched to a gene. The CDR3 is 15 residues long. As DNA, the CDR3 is TGTGCCAGCAGCCGGGTAGCGGGAGGAATAGATACGCAGTATTTT. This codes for CASSRVAGGIDTQYF.

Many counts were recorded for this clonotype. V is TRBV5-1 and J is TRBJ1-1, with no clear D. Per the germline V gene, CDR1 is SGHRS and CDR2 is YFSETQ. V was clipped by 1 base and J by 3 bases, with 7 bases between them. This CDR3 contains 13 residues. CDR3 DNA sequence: TGCGCCAGCAGCTTGCGGGGTCACACTGAAGCTTTCTTT. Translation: CASSLRGHTEAFF.

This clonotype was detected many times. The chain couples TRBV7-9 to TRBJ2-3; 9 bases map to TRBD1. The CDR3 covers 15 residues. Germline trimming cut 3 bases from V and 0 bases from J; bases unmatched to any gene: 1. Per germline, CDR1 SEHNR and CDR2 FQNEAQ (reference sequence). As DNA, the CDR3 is TGTGCCAGCAGCTTTGGACAGGGGAGCACAGATACGCAGTATTTT. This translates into CASSFGQGSTDTQYF.

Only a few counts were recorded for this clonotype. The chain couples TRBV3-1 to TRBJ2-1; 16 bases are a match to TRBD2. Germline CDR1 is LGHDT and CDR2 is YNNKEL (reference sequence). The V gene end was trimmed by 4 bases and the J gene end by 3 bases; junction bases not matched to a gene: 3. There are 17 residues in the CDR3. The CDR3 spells CASSPGTSGRVYNEQFF. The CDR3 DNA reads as TGTGCCAGCAGCCCAGGGACTAGCGGGAGGGTCTACAATGAGCAGTTCTTC.

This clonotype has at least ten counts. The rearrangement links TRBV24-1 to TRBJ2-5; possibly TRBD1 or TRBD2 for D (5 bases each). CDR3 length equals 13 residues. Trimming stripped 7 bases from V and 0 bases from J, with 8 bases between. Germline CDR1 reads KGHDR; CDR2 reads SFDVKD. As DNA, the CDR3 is TGTGCCACCAGAGGGACGTACCAAGAGACCCAGTACTTC. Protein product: CATRGTYQETQYF.

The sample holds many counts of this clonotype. The CDR3 here is CASSFQPGQDTEAFF. The CDR3 DNA sequence: TGTGCCAGCAGCTTTCAACCGGGACAGGACACTGAAGCTTTCTTT. J is TRBJ1-1 and V is TRBV7-2; 8 bases are a match to TRBD1. Per the germline V gene, CDR1 is SGHTA and CDR2 is FQGNSA. CDR3 length: 15 amino acids. With V trimmed by 3 bases and J by 3 bases, 6 bases remained unmatched.

CDR3 DNA: TGTGCCAGCAGTTATAGCGGATACAATGAGCAGTTCTTC. Translating it yields CASSYSGYNEQFF. The rearrangement uses TRBV6-5 and TRBJ2-1; tentatively, D is TRBD2 (6 bases). The germline V and J ends were trimmed by 3 bases and 4 bases, with 7 bases remaining between them. The CDR3 extends over 13 amino acids. Looked up from germline, CDR1 is MNHEY and CDR2 is SVGAGI.

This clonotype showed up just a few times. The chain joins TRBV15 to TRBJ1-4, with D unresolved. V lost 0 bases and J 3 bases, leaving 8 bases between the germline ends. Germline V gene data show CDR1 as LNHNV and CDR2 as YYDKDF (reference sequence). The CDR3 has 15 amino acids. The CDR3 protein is CATSRDLGPNEKLFF. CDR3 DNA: TGTGCCACCAGCAGAGATCTTGGGCCTAATGAAAAACTGTTTTTT.

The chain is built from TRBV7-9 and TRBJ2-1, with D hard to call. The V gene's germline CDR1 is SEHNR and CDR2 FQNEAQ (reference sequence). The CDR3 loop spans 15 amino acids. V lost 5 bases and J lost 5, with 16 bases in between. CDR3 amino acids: CASSPPGPLNNEQFF. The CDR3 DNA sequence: TGTGCCAGCAGCCCCCCCGGCCCACTGAACAATGAGCAGTTCTTC.

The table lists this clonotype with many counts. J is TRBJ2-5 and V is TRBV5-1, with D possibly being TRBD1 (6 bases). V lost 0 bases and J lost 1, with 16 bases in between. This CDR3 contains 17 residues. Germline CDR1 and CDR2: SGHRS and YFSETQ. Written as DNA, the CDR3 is TGCGCCAGCAGCTTGGGGGGGCCCTTGCGGTCCCAAGAGACCCAGTACTTC. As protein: CASSLGGPLRSQETQYF.

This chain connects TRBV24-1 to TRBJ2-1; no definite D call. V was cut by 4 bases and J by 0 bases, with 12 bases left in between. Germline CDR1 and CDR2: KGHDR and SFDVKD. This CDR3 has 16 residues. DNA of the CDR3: TGTGCCACCAGTGAACCGGACGCGAGCTCCTACAATGAGCAGTTCTTC. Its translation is CATSEPDASSYNEQFF.

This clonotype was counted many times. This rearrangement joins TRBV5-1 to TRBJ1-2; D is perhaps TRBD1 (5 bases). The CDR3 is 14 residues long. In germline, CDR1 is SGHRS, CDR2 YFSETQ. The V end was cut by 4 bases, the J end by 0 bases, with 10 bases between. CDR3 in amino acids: CASSPGGTNYGYTF. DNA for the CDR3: TGCGCCAGCAGCCCCGGGGGGACTAACTATGGCTACACCTTC.

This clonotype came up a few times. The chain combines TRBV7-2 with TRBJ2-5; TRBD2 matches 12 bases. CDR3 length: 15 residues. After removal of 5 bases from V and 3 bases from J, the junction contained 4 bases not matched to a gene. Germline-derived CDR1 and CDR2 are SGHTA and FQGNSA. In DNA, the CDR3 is TGTGCCAGCAGCATGAGGACTAGCGGGGAAGAGACCCAGTACTTC. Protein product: CASSMRTSGEETQYF.

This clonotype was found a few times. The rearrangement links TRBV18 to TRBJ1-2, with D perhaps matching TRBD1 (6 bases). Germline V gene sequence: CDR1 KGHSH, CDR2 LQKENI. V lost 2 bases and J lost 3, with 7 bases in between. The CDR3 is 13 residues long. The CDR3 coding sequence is TGTGCCAGCTCACCAAAGGGGGACTATGGCTACACCTTC. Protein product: CASSPKGDYGYTF.

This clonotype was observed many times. In nucleotides, the CDR3 is TGTGCCAGCAGCTTCTCAATCCCCGTCTTTGGGACCAATGAGCAGTTCTTC. Its protein product is CASSFSIPVFGTNEQFF. The chain has TRBV7-6 and TRBJ2-1; D may match TRBD1 or TRBD2 (5 bases each). This CDR3 is built from 17 residues. With 3 bases removed from V and 6 bases from J, the gap between germline ends came to 21 bases. CDR1 SGHVS and CDR2 FNYEAQ come from the germline V gene.

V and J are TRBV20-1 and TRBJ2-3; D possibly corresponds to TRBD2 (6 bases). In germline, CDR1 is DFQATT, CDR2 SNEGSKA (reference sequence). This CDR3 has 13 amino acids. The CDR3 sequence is CRGWAGRADTQYF. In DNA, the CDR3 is TGCAGGGGCTGGGCGGGGCGGGCAGATACGCAGTATTTT.

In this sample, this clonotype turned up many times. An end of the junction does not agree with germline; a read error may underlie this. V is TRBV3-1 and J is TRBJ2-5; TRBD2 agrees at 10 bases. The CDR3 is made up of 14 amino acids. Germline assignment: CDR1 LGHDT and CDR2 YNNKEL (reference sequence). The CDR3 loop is CASNPASSGGPGDF. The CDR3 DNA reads TGTGCCAGCAACCCCGCGTCTAGCGGGGGACCGGGGGACTTC.

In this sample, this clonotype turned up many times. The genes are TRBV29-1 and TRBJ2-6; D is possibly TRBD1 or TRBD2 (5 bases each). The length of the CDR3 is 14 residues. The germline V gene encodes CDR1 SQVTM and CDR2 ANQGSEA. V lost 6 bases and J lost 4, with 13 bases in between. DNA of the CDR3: TGCAGCGTCCGAGGGGTATCAGGGGCCAACGTCCTGACTTTC. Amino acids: CSVRGVSGANVLTF.